Following are 4 T cell receptor beta chains from one sample sequenced in a study of T cells in Graves' hyperthyroidism and ophthalmopathy (dated by TCRdb to the late 2010s). The library was prepared using multiplex PCR. This sample was sequenced with an Illumina HiSeq 2000. TCR beta CDR3 regions were amplified from RNA transcripts. The TCR CDR3 was subjected to a first round of RT-PCR using the HTBI primer set and the Qiagen OneStep RT-PCR kit. TCRdb applied fastp at Q25 and MiXCR to the public reads, then kept only in-frame beta chains. CDR3 protein sequences are deduplicated, and each keeps its most common genes and DNA. The table for this sample lists approximately 700,000 distinct CDR3 sequences; about 45% of them were counted only once. 7% to 7.5% of the sample is in the top ten clones. Sequencing was done on a sample of peripheral blood or thyroid tissue (not recorded which). The source of these receptors is an adult man with Graves' disease, either hyperthyroidism or ophthalmopathy (not recorded which).

J is TRBJ1-1 and V is TRBV19; D gene ambiguous. Germline V lookup: CDR1 LNHDA, CDR2 SQIVND (reference sequence). This CDR3 is built from 14 residues. Trimming took off 6 bases at V and 4 bases at J, with 15 bases between the two ends. The CDR3 sequence is CASSLRAAVTEAFF. Written as DNA, the CDR3 is TGTGCCAGTAGCCTCCGAGCGGCAGTCACTGAAGCTTTCTTT.

This chain links TRBV12-3 or TRBV12-4 with TRBJ1-4, with D uncertain. The V gene lost 5 bases and the J gene lost 4 bases, with 11 bases spanning the gap. The CDR3 loop spans 14 amino acids. The CDR3 sequence is CASSNMANNEKLFF. The CDR3 nucleotides read TGTGCCAGCAGTAACATGGCAAATAATGAAAAACTGTTTTTT.

The chain links TRBV16 to TRBJ1-3; D is unclear. This CDR3 is built from 13 residues. Trimming stripped 0 bases from V and 3 bases from J, with 3 bases between. Germline values: CDR1 KGHSY, CDR2 FQNENV. The CDR3 spells CASSQSDGNTIYF. The CDR3 bases are TGTGCCAGCAGCCAATCCGATGGAAACACCATATATTTT. The full variable domain, completed using reference TRBV16 and TRBJ1-3, is GEEVAQTPKHLVRGEGQKAKLYCAPIKGHSYVFWYQQVLKNEFKFLISFQNENVFDETGMPKERFSAKCLPNSPCSLEIQATKLEDSAVYFCASSQSDGNTIYFGEGSWLTVV.

This clonotype occurred many times. The V call is TRBV6-1, the J call TRBJ1-2; D call uncertain. The CDR3 is 14 amino acids. Trimming took off 2 bases at V and 4 bases at J, with 11 bases between the two ends. The germline V gene encodes CDR1 MNHNS and CDR2 SASEGT. The CDR3 is CASSERPGFYGYTF. In DNA, the CDR3 is TGTGCCAGCAGTGAAAGGCCAGGATTCTATGGCTACACCTTC.